This TCR beta chain was identified in a study of Graves' ophthalmopathy and Graves' hyperthyroidism. Study-wide findings and caveats: Predictions made by the model for ophthalmopathy progression reached approximately 70% sensitivity and around 73% specificity.

Ages of hyperthyroidism patients ran from 18 to 65, and their diagnoses were new, under 2 months' duration. This clonotype has at least ten counts. As yet, its antigen is unknown. This CDR3 is built from 14 residues. V lost 7 bases, J lost 4 bases, and 10 bases stayed unmatched. Germline values: CDR1 SEHNR, CDR2 FQNEAQ (reference sequence). The TCR beta CDR3 regions underwent amplification from RNA transcripts. First-round RT-PCR relied on HTBI primers, and a second-round multiplex PCR came next. One entry per CDR3 protein, called by TCRdb with MiXCR from the multiplex PCR reads. Here the sample spans 400,000 to 450,000 distinct CDR3 sequences, around 21% being singletons.

This chain connects TRBV7-9 to TRBJ2-7; 7 positions match TRBD1. The sequencing input was peripheral blood. The clonotype originates from a woman aged 18-29 years with stable Graves' hyperthyroidism. The CDR3 loop is CASTSYRTGYEQYF. In nucleotides, the CDR3 is TGTGCCAGCACGTCGTATCGGACAGGATACGAGCAGTACTTC. Combining the CDR3 with reference TRBV7-9 and TRBJ2-7 gives the whole variable domain DTGVSQNPRHKITKRGQNVTFRCDPISEHNRLYWYRQTLGQGPEFLTYFQNEAQLEKSRLLSDRFSAERPKGSFSTLEIQRTEQGDSAMYLCASTSYRTGYEQYFGPGTRLTVT.